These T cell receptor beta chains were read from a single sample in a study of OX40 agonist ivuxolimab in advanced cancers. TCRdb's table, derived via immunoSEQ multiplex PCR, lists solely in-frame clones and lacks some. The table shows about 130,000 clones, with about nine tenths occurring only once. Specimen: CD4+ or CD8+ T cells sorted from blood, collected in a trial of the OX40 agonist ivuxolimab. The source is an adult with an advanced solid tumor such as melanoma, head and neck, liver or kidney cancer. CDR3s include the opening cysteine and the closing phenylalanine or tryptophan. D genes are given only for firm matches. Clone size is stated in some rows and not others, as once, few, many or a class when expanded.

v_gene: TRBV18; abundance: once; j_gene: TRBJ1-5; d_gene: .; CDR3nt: TGTGCCAGCTCACCTAGCTTGAATGAGCAGCCCCAGCATTTT; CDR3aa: CASSPSLNEQPQHF
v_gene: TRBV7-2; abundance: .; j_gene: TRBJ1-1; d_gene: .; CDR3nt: TGTGCCAGCAGCTTAGAGAGGGGCACTGAAGCTTTCTTT; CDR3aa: CASSLERGTEAFF
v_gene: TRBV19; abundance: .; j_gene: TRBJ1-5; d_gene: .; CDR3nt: TGTGCCAGTAGTATAGTCAATCAGCCCCAGCATTTT; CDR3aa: CASSIVNQPQHF
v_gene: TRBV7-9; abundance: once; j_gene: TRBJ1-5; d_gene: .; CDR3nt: TGTGCCAGCAGCGTTTCGGGGGAAAATCAGCCCCAGCATTTT; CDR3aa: CASSVSGENQPQHF
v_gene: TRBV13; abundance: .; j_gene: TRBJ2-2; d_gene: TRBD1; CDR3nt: TGTGCCAGCAGCATTCCAACAGGGGCGGGCACCGGGGAGCTGTTTTTT; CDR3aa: CASSIPTGAGTGELFF
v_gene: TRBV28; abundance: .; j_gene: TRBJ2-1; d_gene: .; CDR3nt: TGTGCCAGCAGTGCCGACAGGACGTTGCAGTTCTTC; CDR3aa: CASSADRTLQFF
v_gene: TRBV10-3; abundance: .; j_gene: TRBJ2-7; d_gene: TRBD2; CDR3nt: TGTGCCATCAGTTCCGGGACTAGCGGGAGACTCTACGAGCAGTACTTC; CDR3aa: CAISSGTSGRLYEQYF
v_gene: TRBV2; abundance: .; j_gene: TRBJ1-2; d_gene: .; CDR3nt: TGTGCCAGCAGCCCCTCAACAGGGATCTATGGCTACACCTTC; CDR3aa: CASSPSTGIYGYTF
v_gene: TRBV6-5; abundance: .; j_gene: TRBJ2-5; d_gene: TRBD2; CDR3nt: TGTGCCAGCAGTTCCTACCGGCGGGAGGGGAGAGAGACCCAGTACTTC; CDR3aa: CASSSYRREGRETQYF
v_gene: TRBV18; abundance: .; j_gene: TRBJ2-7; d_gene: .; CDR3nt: TGTGCCAGCTCAGAGGCGGCAGGGCACGAGCAGTACTTC; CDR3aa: CASSEAAGHEQYF
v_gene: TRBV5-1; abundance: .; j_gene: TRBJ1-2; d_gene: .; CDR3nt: TGCGCCAGCAGCTTAAGGTCCGGCGGCTACGCGGGCTACACCTTC; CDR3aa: CASSLRSGGYAGYTF
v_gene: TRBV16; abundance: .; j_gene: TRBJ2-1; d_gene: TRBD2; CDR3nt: TGTGCCAGCAGCCAAGATCTAGCGGGGGAAAATGAGCAGTTCTTC; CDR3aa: CASSQDLAGENEQFF
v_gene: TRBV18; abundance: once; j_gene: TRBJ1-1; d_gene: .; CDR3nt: TGTGCCAGCTCACGAACTACAGGGCTTAACACTGAAGCTTTCTTT; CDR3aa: CASSRTTGLNTEAFF
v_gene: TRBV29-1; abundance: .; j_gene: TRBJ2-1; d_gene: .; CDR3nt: TGCAGCGTTGAATTCAGCGCCAGCTCCTACAATGAGCAGTTCTTC; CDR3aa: CSVEFSASSYNEQFF
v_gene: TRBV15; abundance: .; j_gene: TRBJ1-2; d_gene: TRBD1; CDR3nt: TGTGCCACCAGCAGAGAAAGCGGGACAGGGAAGGGCTACACCTTC; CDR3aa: CATSRESGTGKGYTF
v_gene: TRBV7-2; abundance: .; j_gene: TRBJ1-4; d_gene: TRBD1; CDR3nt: TGTGCCAGCAGCTTAGCAACAGGGGTTGATGAAAAACTGTTTTTT; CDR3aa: CASSLATGVDEKLFF
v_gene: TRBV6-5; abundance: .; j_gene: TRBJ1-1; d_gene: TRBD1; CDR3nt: TGTGCCAGCATCCACGGGGGACAGGGGCTCGGTGAAGCTTTCTTT; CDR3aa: CASIHGGQGLGEAFF
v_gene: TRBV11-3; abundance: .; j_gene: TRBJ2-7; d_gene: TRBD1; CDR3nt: TGTGCCAGCAGCTCCCTAAGGACAGGGTACTACGAGCAGTACTTC; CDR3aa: CASSSLRTGYYEQYF
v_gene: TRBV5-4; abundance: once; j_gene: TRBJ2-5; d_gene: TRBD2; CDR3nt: TGTGCCAGCAGTCCCGGACTAGCGGGAGAAGAGACCCAGTACTTC; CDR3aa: CASSPGLAGEETQYF
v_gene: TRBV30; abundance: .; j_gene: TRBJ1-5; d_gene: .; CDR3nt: TGTGCCTGGGGAAGGGGGGATTATAGCAATCAGCCCCAGCATTTT; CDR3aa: CAWGRGDYSNQPQHF
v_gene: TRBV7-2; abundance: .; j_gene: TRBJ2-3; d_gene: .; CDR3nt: TGTGCCAGCAGCCCCACGTCAGGAGGGGCCGCAGATACGCAGTATTTT; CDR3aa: CASSPTSGGAADTQYF
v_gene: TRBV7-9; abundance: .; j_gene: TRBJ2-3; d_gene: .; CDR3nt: TGTGCCAGCAGCTACGGACTCGGCACAGATACGCAGTATTTT; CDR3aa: CASSYGLGTDTQYF
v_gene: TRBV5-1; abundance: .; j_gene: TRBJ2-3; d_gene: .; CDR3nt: TGCGCCAGCAGCTCGCCTCCCGGGGGCTTCGGCACAGATACGCAGTATTTT; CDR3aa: CASSSPPGGFGTDTQYF
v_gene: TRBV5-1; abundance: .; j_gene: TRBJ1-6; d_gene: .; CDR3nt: TGCGCCAGCAGCTCGGACAGCCATATGGATTCACCCCTCCACTTT; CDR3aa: CASSSDSHMDSPLHF
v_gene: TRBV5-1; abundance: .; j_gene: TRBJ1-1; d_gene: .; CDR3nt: TGCGCCAGCAGCTTGTCCTTGGAACGGGGGACTGAAGCTTTCTTT; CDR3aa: CASSLSLERGTEAFF
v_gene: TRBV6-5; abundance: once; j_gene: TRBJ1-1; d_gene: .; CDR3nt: TGTGCCAGCAGTTTCTGGGACACGGGCACTGAAGCTTTCTTT; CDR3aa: CASSFWDTGTEAFF
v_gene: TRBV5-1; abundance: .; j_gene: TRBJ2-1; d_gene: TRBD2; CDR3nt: TGCGCCAGCAGCGGACTAGCGGGAGCCTACAATGAGCAGTTCTTC; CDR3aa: CASSGLAGAYNEQFF
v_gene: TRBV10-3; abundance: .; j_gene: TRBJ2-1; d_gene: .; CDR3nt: TGTGCCACCCGAAATCAACAGGGTTGGGATGAGCAGTTCTTC; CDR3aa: CATRNQQGWDEQFF
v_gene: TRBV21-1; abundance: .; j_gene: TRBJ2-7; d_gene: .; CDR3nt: TGTGCCAGCAGCCCCCGGGACGGGCTCTACGAGCAGTACTTC; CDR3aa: CASSPRDGLYEQYF
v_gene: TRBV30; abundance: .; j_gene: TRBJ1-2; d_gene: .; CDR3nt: TGTGCCTGGAGTGTAGGTGGGGCAGGCAGAAACTATGGCTACACCTTC; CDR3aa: CAWSVGGAGRNYGYTF
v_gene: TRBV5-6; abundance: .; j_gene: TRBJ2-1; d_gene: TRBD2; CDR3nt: TGTGCCAGCAGCCTACTAGCGGGTCAATACAATGAGCAGTTCTTC; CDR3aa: CASSLLAGQYNEQFF
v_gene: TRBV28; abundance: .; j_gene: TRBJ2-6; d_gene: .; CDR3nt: TGTGCCAGCAGTTTAGGCGGTACCGGGGCCAACGTCCTGACTTTC; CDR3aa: CASSLGGTGANVLTF